The sequence of this T cell receptor (beta chain) was determined in a study of T cell changes during pregnancy in multiple sclerosis. Libraries were prepared by immunoSEQ multiplex PCR; TCRdb keeps only in-frame clonotypes and omits some of them. The sample consists of about 44,000 clones, approximately 92% of them appearing once. The TCR sequence derives from a female donor with multiple sclerosis, enrolled in a pregnancy study. Sequencing was performed on peripheral blood.

The CDR3 is CASSPPGKDQPQHF. The CDR3 DNA reads as TGTGCCAGCAGCCCACCGGGGAAAGATCAGCCCCAGCATTTT. The chain recombines TRBV7-2 with TRBJ1-5; D ambiguous. Germline loops: CDR1 SGHTA, CDR2 FQGNSA. The CDR3 length is 14 residues. Trimming cost V 5 bases and J 5 bases, with 13 bases left between them.